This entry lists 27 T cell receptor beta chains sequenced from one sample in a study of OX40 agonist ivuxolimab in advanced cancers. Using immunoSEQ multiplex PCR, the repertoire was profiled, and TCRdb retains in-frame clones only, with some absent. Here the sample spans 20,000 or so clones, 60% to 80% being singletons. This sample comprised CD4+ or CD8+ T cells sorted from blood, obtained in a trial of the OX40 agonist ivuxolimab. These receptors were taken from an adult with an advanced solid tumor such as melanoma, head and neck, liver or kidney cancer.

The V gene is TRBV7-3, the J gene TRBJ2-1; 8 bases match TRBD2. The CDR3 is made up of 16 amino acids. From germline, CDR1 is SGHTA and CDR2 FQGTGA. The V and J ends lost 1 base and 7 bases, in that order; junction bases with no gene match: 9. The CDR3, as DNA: TGTGCCAGCAGCTTAATTGGACTAGCTCTTCGGAATGAGCAGTTCTTC. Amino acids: CASSLIGLALRNEQFF.

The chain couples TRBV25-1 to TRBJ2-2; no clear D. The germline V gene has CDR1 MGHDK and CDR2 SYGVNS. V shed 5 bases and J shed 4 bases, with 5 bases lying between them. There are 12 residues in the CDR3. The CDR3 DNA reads TGTGCCAGCAGTTTATTCACCGGGGAGCTGTTTTTT. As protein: CASSLFTGELFF.

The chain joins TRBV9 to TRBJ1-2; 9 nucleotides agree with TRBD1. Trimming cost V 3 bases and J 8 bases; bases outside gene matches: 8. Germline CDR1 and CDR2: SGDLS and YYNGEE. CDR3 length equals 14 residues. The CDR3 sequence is CASSAADRGGGYTF. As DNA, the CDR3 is TGTGCCAGCAGCGCCGCGGACAGGGGAGGAGGCTACACCTTC.

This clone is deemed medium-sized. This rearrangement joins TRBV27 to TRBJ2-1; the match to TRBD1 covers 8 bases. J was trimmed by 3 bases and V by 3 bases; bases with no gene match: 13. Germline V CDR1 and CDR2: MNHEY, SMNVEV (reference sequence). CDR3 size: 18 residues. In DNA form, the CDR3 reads TGTGCCAGCAGTTTTGCCCCTGGGACAGGCTTTTTCTACAATGAGCAGTTCTTC. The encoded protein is CASSFAPGTGFFYNEQFF.

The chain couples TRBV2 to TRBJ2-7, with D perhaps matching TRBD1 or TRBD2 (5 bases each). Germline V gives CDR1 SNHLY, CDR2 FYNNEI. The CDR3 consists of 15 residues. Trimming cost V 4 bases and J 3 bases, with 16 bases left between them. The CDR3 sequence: CASSARQWDDYEQYF. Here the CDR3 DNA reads TGTGCCAGCAGTGCCCGACAGTGGGACGACTACGAGCAGTACTTC.

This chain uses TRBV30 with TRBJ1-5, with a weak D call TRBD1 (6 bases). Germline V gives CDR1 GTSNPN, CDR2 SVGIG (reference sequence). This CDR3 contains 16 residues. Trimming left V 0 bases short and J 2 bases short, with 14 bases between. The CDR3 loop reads CAWSVRDTSGNQPQHF. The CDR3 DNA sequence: TGTGCCTGGAGTGTAAGGGACACCTCAGGCAATCAGCCCCAGCATTTT.

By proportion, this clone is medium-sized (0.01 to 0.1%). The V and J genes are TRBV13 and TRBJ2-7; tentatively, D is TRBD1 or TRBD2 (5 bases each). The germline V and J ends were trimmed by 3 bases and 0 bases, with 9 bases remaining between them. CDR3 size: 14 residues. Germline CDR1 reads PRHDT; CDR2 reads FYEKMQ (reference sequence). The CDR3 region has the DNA TGTGCCAGCAGCTTTAGAGGGGCCTCCTACGAGCAGTACTTC. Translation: CASSFRGASYEQYF.

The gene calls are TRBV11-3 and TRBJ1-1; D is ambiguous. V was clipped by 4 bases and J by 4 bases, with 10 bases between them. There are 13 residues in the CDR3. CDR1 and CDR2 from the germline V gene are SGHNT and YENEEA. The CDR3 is CASSYLASTEAFF. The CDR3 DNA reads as TGTGCCAGCAGCTACCTGGCGAGCACTGAAGCTTTCTTT.

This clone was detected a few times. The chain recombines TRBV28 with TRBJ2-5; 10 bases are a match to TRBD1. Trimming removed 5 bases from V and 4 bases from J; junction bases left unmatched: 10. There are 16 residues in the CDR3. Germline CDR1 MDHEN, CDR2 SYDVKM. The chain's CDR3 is CASSPGTGATGETQYF. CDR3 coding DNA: TGTGCCAGCAGTCCAGGGACAGGGGCCACCGGAGAGACCCAGTACTTC.

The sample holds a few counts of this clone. The CDR3 bases are TGTGCCAGTAGTATCGGGGGAAGCGGGAGTGGCGAGCAGTACTTC. As protein: CASSIGGSGSGEQYF. The chain has TRBV19 and TRBJ2-7; 8 bases match TRBD2. Trimming removed 3 bases from V and 6 bases from J; junction bases left unmatched: 10. The CDR3 is 15 residues long. From germline, CDR1 is LNHDA and CDR2 SQIVND (reference sequence).

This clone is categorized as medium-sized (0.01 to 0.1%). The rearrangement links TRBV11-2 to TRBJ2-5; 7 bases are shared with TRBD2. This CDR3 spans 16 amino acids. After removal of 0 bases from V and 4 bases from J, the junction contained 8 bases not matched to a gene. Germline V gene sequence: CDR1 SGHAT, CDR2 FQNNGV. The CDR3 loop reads CASSLEGRGIRETQYF. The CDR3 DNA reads TGTGCCAGCAGCTTAGAGGGGCGGGGGATTCGAGAGACCCAGTACTTC.

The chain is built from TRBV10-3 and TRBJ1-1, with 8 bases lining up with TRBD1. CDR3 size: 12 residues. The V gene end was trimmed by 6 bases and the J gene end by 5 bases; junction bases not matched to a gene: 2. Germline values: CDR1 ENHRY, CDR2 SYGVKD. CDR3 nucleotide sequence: TGTGCCATCAGCAGGGGGCCAACTGAAGCTTTCTTT. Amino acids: CAISRGPTEAFF.

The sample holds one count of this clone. Here the CDR3 DNA reads TGTGCCAGCAGCCAGGGAGGCACCTGGAACACTGAAGCTTTCTTT. This translates into CASSQGGTWNTEAFF. The V call is TRBV28, the J call TRBJ1-1; maybe TRBD1 (5 bases). This CDR3 has 15 residues. The V end was cut by 6 bases, the J end by 1 base, with 15 bases between. Germline V lookup: CDR1 MDHEN, CDR2 SYDVKM. The full variable domain, with the rest looked up from reference TRBV28 and TRBJ1-1, is DVKVTQSSRYLVKRTGEKVFLECVQDMDHENMFWYRQDPGLGLRLIYFSYDVKMKEKGDIPEGYSVSREKKERFSLILESASTNQTSMYLCASSQGGTWNTEAFFGQGTRLTVV.

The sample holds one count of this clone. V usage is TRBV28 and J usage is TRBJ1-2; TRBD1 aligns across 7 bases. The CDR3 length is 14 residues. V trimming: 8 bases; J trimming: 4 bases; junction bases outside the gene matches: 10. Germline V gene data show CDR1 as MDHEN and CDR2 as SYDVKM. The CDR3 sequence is CASQSPDRFYGYTF. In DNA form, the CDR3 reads TGTGCCAGCCAATCCCCGGACAGGTTCTATGGCTACACCTTC.

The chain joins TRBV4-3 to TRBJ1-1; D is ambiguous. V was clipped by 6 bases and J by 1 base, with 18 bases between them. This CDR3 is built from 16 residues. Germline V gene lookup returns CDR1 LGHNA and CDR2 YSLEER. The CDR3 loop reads CASSQSPRQKNTEAFF. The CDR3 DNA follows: TGCGCCAGCAGTCAATCGCCGCGGCAGAAGAACACTGAAGCTTTCTTT.

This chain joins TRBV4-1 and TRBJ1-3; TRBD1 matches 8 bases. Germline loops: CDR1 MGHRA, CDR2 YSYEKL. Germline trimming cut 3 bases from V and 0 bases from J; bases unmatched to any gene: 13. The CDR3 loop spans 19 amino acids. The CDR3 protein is CASSQKPQGAHPSGNTIYF. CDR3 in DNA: TGCGCCAGCAGCCAGAAACCTCAGGGGGCTCATCCCTCTGGAAACACCATATATTTT.

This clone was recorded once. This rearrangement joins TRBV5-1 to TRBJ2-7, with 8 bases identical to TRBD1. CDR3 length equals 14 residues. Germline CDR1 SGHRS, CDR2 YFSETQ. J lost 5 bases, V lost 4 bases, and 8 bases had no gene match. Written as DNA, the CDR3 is TGCGCCAGCAGCAGTGGACAGGGAGTCGACGAGCAGTACTTC. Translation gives CASSSGQGVDEQYF.

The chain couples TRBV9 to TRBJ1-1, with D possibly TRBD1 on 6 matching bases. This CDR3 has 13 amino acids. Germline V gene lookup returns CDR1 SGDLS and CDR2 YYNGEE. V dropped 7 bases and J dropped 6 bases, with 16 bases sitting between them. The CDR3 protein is CASSEGGGPEAFF. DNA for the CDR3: TGTGCCAGCTCCGAAGGAGGGGGTCCTGAAGCTTTCTTT.

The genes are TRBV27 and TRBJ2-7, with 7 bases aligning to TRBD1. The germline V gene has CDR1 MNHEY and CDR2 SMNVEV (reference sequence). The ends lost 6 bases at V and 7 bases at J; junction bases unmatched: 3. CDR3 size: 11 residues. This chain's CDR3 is CASSFRGEQYF. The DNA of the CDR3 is TGTGCCAGCAGCTTCAGGGGGGAGCAGTACTTC.

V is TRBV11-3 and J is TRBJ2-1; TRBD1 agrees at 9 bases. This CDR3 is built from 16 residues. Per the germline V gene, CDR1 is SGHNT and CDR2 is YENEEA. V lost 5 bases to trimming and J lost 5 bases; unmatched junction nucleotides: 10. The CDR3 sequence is CASSLAGGQGHNEQFF. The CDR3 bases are TGTGCCAGCAGCCTCGCAGGGGGACAGGGCCACAATGAGCAGTTCTTC. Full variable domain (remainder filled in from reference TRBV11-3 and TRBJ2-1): EAGVVQSPRYKIIEKKQPVAFWCNPISGHNTLYWYLQNLGQGPELLIRYENEEAVDDSQLPKDRFSAERLKGVDSTLKIQPAELGDSAVYLCASSLAGGQGHNEQFFGPGTRLTVL.

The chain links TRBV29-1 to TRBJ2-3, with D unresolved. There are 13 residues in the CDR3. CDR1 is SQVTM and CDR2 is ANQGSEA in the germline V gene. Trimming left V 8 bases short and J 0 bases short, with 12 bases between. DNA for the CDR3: TGCAGCATCATTACAGCTAGCACAGATACGCAGTATTTT. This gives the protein CSIITASTDTQYF.

The CDR3 DNA is TGTGCCAGCAGTTACTACAGGGAGGCAGATACGCAGTATTTT. Translated: CASSYYREADTQYF. The chain recombines TRBV6-5 with TRBJ2-3; either TRBD1 or TRBD2 may supply D (6 bases each). CDR3 size: 14 residues. CDR1 is MNHEY and CDR2 is SVGAGI in the germline V gene. Trimming took 1 base from V and 4 from J, leaving 9 bases between them.

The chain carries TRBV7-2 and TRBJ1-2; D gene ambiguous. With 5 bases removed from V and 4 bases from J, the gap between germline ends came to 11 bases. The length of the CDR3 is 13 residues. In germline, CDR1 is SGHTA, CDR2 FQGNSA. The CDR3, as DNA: TGTGCCAGCAGCCCTGACATAGGCTATGGCTACACCTTC. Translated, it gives CASSPDIGYGYTF.

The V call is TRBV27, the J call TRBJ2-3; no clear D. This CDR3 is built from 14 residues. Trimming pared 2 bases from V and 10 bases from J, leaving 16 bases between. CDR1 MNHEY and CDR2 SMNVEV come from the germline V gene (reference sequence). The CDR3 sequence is CASSLKGPVNPQYF. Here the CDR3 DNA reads TGTGCCAGCAGTTTAAAAGGACCCGTTAACCCGCAGTATTTT.

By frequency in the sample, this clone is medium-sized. CDR3 bases: TGTGCCAGCAGCTCCGGTGGGCCCCAGCATTTT. It is translated as CASSSGGPQHF. V is TRBV7-9 and J is TRBJ1-5; D uncertain. Germline V CDR1 and CDR2: SEHNR, FQNEAQ (reference sequence). Trimming removed 4 bases from V and 9 bases from J, with 7 bases in between. The CDR3 contains 11 residues.

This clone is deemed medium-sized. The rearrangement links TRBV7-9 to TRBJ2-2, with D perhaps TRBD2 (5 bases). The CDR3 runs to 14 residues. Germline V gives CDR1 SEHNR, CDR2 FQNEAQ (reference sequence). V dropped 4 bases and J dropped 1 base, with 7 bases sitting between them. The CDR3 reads CASSSDWNTGELFF. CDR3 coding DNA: TGTGCCAGCAGCTCGGACTGGAACACCGGGGAGCTGTTTTTT.

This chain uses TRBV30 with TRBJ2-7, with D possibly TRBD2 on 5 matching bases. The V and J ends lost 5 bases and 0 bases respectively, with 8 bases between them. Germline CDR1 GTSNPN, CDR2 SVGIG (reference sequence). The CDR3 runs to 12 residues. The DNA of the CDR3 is TGTGCCTGGGGGGAGTACTCCTACGAGCAGTACTTC. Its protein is CAWGEYSYEQYF.